This TCR beta chain was identified in a study of T cell changes during pregnancy in multiple sclerosis. Method: immunoSEQ multiplex PCR; TCRdb's copy keeps in-frame clones and lacks some. This repertoire shows more than 40,000 clones, 91% found once; its top ten account for 7.5% to 9%. CDR3 length: 16 residues. Germline V CDR1 and CDR2: MGHRA, YSYEKL. Trimming left V 0 bases short and J 0 bases short, with 8 bases between. This TCR was recovered from a female donor with multiple sclerosis, enrolled in a pregnancy study. Sequenced material: CD8+ T cells from peripheral blood mononuclear cells, taken after pregnancy. This chain connects TRBV4-1 to TRBJ1-4; D gene unclear. The CDR3 sequence is CASSQESGTTNEKLFF. CDR3 bases: TGCGCCAGCAGCCAAGAATCGGGAACAACTAATGAAAAACTGTTTTTT.